The rows below give T cell receptor beta chains drawn from one sample of a study of cytomegalovirus exposure and HLA in healthy donors. This table comes from immunoSEQ multiplex PCR, and its TCRdb copy is limited to in-frame clones, with some not included. The top ten clones hold approximately 9.4% of a sample with 180,000 or so clones, 80% to 90% of them seen once. Specimen: PBMCs. The receptors here all came from a man aged 18 to 29 in good health and CMV-seropositive. The CDR3 runs from the conserved cysteine through the conserved F or W. Each record gives: V gene, J gene, CDR3 protein.

TRBV23-1	TRBJ2-5	CASSHSPGRELEPGETQYF
TRBV7-9	TRBJ1-2	CSSSLEDSDYGYTF
TRBV4-1	TRBJ1-2	CASSPPRGDRNGYTF
TRBV19	TRBJ1-2	CASSIQGSDYGYTF
TRBV15	TRBJ2-7	CATSIEQYYEQYF
TRBV7-6	TRBJ2-7	CASSLEQGTSYEQYF
TRBV5-4	TRBJ2-4	CASSGGQNIQYF
TRBV21-1	TRBJ2-7	CASSKNVDPGLVYEQYF
TRBV20-1	TRBJ2-5	CSAAVEETQYF
TRBV7-2	TRBJ1-5	CASSFRREGQPQHF
TRBV5-1	-	CASRLYSGTGLAYEQYF
TRBV2	TRBJ1-1	CASPGLSNTEAFF
TRBV2	TRBJ2-7	CASRVGLAGGSYEQYF
TRBV19	TRBJ1-5	CASSIDEIRTENQPQHF
TRBV28	TRBJ2-7	CASRGLVYEQYF
TRBV6-6	TRBJ1-2	CASSPREGYTF
TRBV5-6	TRBJ2-5	CASSLPRPGLGGEETQYF
TRBV2	TRBJ2-7	CASSDSSFMILVSEQYF
TRBV6-5	TRBJ1-5	CASGEWAQPQHF
TRBV29-1	TRBJ2-7	CSISLRGQNEQYF